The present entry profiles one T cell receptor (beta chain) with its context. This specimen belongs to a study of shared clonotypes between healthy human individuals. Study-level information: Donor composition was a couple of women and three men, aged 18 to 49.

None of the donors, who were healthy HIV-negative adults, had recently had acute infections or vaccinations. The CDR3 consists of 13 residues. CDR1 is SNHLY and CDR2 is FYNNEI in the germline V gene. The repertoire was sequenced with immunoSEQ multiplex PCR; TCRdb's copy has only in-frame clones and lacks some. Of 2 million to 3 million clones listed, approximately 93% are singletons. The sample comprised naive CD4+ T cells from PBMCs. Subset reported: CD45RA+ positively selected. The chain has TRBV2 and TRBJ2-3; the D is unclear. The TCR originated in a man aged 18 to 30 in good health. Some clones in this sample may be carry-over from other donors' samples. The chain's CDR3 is CVTSAGEYDTQYF. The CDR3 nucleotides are TGTGTCACGTCGGCAGGTGAATACGATACGCAGTATTTT. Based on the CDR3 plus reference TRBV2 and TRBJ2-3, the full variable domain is EPEVTQTPSHQVTQMGQEVILRCVPISNHLYFYWYRQILGQKVEFLVSFYNNEISEKSEIFDDQFSVERPDGSNFTLKIRSTKLEDSAMYFCVTSAGEYDTQYFGPGTRLTVL.